This T cell receptor (beta chain) was recorded in a study of identifying expanded T cells in peripheral blood. This table comes from immunoSEQ multiplex PCR, and its TCRdb copy is limited to in-frame clones, with some not included. Among 100,000 to 150,000 clones listed, around 88% were seen once. The CDR3 consists of 13 residues. Germline lookup yields CDR1 GTSNPN and CDR2 SVGIG (reference sequence). The V and J ends lost 4 bases and 4 bases respectively, with 13 bases between them. The J gene is TRBJ1-2, the V gene TRBV30; D is undetermined. The sequenced material came from blood. The sequence came from a person aged 18 to 75 in good health. Here the CDR3 reads CAWKRTPSYGYTF. The CDR3 DNA sequence: TGTGCCTGGAAAAGGACCCCCAGCTATGGCTACACCTTC.